The clone carrying this T cell receptor beta chain turned up a few times. Its antigen is as yet unknown. Cells sorted by CD45RO/CCR7/CD25/CD127/CD95/CD27 comprised CD4+ naive, central memory, regulatory and stem cell-like memory cells. The authors reverse transcribed all of the isolated RNA, so sequencing captured expressed TCRB transcripts. Some clones are missing from TCRdb's copy, which holds only in-frame ones; the method was immunoSEQ multiplex PCR. The top ten clones hold approximately 0.01% of a sample with 330,000 or so clones, around 12% of them seen once. The data originate from a study of beta chain features in type 1 diabetes. Study-level points and caveats: High TCR expression in some cells could lead to their over-representation in cDNA sequencing. Among patients with Type 1 diabetes, TCRB CDR3s were moderately but significantly shorter in every one of the four CD4+ subsets. Fewer junction insertions and more nucleotide deletions appeared in type 1 diabetes patients.

Input material: naive CD4+ T cells from blood. The TCR sequence derives from a woman aged 18-29 years with type 1 diabetes.

CDR3 nucleotide sequence: TGCGCCAGCAGCTTGGGGCGGTATAGTAATGAAAAACTGTTTTTT. Translated: CASSLGRYSNEKLFF. The V and J genes are TRBV5-1 and TRBJ1-4, with unresolved D. Germline CDR1 reads SGHRS; CDR2 reads YFSETQ. The CDR3 sequence is 15 residues long. Trimming pared 0 bases from V and 4 bases from J, leaving 10 bases between.